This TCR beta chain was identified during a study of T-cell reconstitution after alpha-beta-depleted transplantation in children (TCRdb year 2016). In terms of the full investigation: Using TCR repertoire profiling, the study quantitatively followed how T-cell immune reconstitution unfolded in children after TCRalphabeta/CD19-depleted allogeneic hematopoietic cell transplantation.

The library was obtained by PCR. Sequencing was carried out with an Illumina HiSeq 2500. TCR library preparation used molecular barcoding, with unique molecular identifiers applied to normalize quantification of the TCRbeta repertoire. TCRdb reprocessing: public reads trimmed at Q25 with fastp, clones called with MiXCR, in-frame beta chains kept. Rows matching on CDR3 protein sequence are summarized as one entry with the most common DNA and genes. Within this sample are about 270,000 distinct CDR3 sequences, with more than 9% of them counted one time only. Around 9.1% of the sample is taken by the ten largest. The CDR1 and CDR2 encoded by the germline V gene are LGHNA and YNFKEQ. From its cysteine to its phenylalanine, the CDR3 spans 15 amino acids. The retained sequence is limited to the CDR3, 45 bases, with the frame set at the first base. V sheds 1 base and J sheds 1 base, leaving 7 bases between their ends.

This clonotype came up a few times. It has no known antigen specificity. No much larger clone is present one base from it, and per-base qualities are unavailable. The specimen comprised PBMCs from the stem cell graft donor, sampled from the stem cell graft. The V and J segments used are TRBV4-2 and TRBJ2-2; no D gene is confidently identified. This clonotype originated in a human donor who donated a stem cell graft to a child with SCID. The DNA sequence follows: TGTGCCAGCAGCCAAGGTGGGCGGAACACCGGGGAGCTGTTTTTT. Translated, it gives CASSQGGRNTGELFF.